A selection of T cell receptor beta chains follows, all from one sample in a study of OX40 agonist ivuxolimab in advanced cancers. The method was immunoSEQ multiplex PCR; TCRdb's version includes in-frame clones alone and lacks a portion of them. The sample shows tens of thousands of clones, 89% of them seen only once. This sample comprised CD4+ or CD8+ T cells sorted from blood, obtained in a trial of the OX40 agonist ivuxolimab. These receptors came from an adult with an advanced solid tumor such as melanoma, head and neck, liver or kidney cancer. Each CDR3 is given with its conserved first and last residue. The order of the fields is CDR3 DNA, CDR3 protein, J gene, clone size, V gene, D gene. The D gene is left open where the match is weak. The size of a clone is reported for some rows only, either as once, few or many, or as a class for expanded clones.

cdr3_nt: TGCGCCAGCAGCACACAGGGGGATACTGAAGCTTTCTTT
cdr3_aa: CASSTQGDTEAFF
j_call: TRBJ1-1
clone_size: once
v_call: TRBV5-1
d_call: TRBD1

cdr3_nt: TGTGCCAGCAGCTCTATTTTCTCTGGAAACACCATATATTTT
cdr3_aa: CASSSIFSGNTIYF
j_call: TRBJ1-3
clone_size: NA
v_call: TRBV11-2
d_call: NA

cdr3_nt: TGTGCCAGCAGCCCGAGGAATAGCAATCAGCCCCAGCATTTT
cdr3_aa: CASSPRNSNQPQHF
j_call: TRBJ1-5
clone_size: NA
v_call: TRBV6-6
d_call: NA

cdr3_nt: TGTGCCAGCAGCCCAAGGACAGGACGAACTATTTACGAGCAGTACTTC
cdr3_aa: CASSPRTGRTIYEQYF
j_call: TRBJ2-7
clone_size: NA
v_call: TRBV11-2
d_call: TRBD1

cdr3_nt: TGTGCCAGCAGCTTAGTCAGCTCTGGAAACACCATATATTTT
cdr3_aa: CASSLVSSGNTIYF
j_call: TRBJ1-3
clone_size: once
v_call: TRBV7-9
d_call: NA

cdr3_nt: TGCGCCAGCAGCTTGGAAACTAGTTCCGGTACGCAGTATTTT
cdr3_aa: CASSLETSSGTQYF
j_call: TRBJ2-3
clone_size: NA
v_call: TRBV5-1
d_call: NA

cdr3_nt: TGTGCCAGCAGCTCTTCAGCGGGAGCGGATACGCAGTATTTT
cdr3_aa: CASSSSAGADTQYF
j_call: TRBJ2-3
clone_size: NA
v_call: TRBV11-3
d_call: TRBD2

cdr3_nt: TGTGCCAGCAGCCCGCCCGGGACAGGGGGCAGGTACGAGCAGTACTTC
cdr3_aa: CASSPPGTGGRYEQYF
j_call: TRBJ2-7
clone_size: NA
v_call: TRBV5-5
d_call: TRBD1

cdr3_nt: TGTGCCAGCCTGGGGTATAGTTGGGATAGGCACGAGCAGTACTTC
cdr3_aa: CASLGYSWDRHEQYF
j_call: TRBJ2-7
clone_size: once
v_call: TRBV28
d_call: NA

cdr3_nt: TGTGCCAGCAGGCCTGGAAAGAGCTCCTACAATGAGCAGTTCTTC
cdr3_aa: CASRPGKSSYNEQFF
j_call: TRBJ2-1
clone_size: NA
v_call: TRBV6-5
d_call: NA

cdr3_nt: TGTGCCAGCACGGCCCTCGGGGGCGAGCAGTACTTC
cdr3_aa: CASTALGGEQYF
j_call: TRBJ2-7
clone_size: NA
v_call: TRBV2
d_call: NA

cdr3_nt: TGTGCCAGTACTCCCTTCCACTCTGGGGCCAACGTCCTGACTTTC
cdr3_aa: CASTPFHSGANVLTF
j_call: TRBJ2-6
clone_size: few
v_call: TRBV19
d_call: NA

cdr3_nt: TGTGCCATCAGTGACCCCCGGGACAAACTTAACTATGGCTACACCTTC
cdr3_aa: CAISDPRDKLNYGYTF
j_call: TRBJ1-2
clone_size: NA
v_call: TRBV10-3
d_call: NA

cdr3_nt: TGTGCCAGCTCACCACCTATGGCGGGAGTAGGCAATGAGCAGTTCTTC
cdr3_aa: CASSPPMAGVGNEQFF
j_call: TRBJ2-1
clone_size: NA
v_call: TRBV18
d_call: TRBD2

cdr3_nt: TGTGCCAGCAGCGTAGTGAGTGGCGGGATGAGGAATGAGCAGTTCTTC
cdr3_aa: CASSVVSGGMRNEQFF
j_call: TRBJ2-1
clone_size: NA
v_call: TRBV9
d_call: NA

cdr3_nt: TGTGCCAGCAGCGTAGACAGGGGTCAGGTTACGCAGTATTTT
cdr3_aa: CASSVDRGQVTQYF
j_call: TRBJ2-3
clone_size: NA
v_call: TRBV9
d_call: TRBD1

cdr3_nt: TGTGCCACCAGCAGGACAAAGATTGGCCATAATTCACCCCTCCACTTT
cdr3_aa: CATSRTKIGHNSPLHF
j_call: TRBJ1-6
clone_size: NA
v_call: TRBV15
d_call: NA

cdr3_nt: TGCGCCAGCAGCTCCGGGACAGGGAATCCATTAGCCAAAAACATTCAGTACTTC
cdr3_aa: CASSSGTGNPLAKNIQYF
j_call: TRBJ2-4
clone_size: once
v_call: TRBV4-1
d_call: TRBD1

cdr3_nt: TGTGCCAGCAGCTCCCGGGACAGCCGTGCGGAGCAGTACTTC
cdr3_aa: CASSSRDSRAEQYF
j_call: TRBJ2-7
clone_size: NA
v_call: TRBV7-9
d_call: TRBD1

cdr3_nt: TGTGCCAGCAGTTACTCGGAAGCGGGCGAGCAGTACTTC
cdr3_aa: CASSYSEAGEQYF
j_call: TRBJ2-7
clone_size: NA
v_call: TRBV6-6
d_call: NA

cdr3_nt: TGTGCCAGCAGTTTAGGAGGTCGCGCCTACGAGCAGTACTTC
cdr3_aa: CASSLGGRAYEQYF
j_call: TRBJ2-7
clone_size: NA
v_call: TRBV28
d_call: NA

cdr3_nt: TGTGCCAGCACCTTAGGTCCCGAAAGACAGAAAAAAAGAGGTTCACCCCTCCACTTT
cdr3_aa: CASTLGPERQKKRGSPLHF
j_call: TRBJ1-6
clone_size: NA
v_call: TRBV6-4
d_call: NA

cdr3_nt: TGTGCCAGCAGGGATGGACTAGGTGCAGATACGCAGTATTTT
cdr3_aa: CASRDGLGADTQYF
j_call: TRBJ2-3
clone_size: once
v_call: TRBV5-4
d_call: TRBD2

cdr3_nt: TGTGCCAGCTCACAACGGGTCAACCAAGAGACCCAGTACTTC
cdr3_aa: CASSQRVNQETQYF
j_call: TRBJ2-5
clone_size: NA
v_call: TRBV18
d_call: NA

cdr3_nt: TGTGCCAGTCTCTCAAGTGCTGGGGCCAACGTCCTGACTTTC
cdr3_aa: CASLSSAGANVLTF
j_call: TRBJ2-6
clone_size: NA
v_call: TRBV19
d_call: NA

cdr3_nt: TGTGCCATCACAGGGCCCACTGAAGCTTTCTTT
cdr3_aa: CAITGPTEAFF
j_call: TRBJ1-1
clone_size: NA
v_call: TRBV6-1
d_call: NA

cdr3_nt: TGCGCCAGCAGCTTAATTCTCGGCTTCCGGGACAGAGCTAACTATGGCTACACCTTC
cdr3_aa: CASSLILGFRDRANYGYTF
j_call: TRBJ1-2
clone_size: NA
v_call: TRBV5-1
d_call: TRBD1

cdr3_nt: TGTGCCAGCAGCTTGTGGGGCGGACCCCGTTCAGGAGAGCAGTACTTC
cdr3_aa: CASSLWGGPRSGEQYF
j_call: TRBJ2-7
clone_size: NA
v_call: TRBV4-2
d_call: NA

cdr3_nt: TGCGCCAGCAGCCGATCCCAAATGAACACTGAAGCTTTCTTT
cdr3_aa: CASSRSQMNTEAFF
j_call: TRBJ1-1
clone_size: NA
v_call: TRBV5-1
d_call: NA

cdr3_nt: TGTGCCAGCAGCCCTCGGGGGGGGCTTGGGGAGCTGTTTTTT
cdr3_aa: CASSPRGGLGELFF
j_call: TRBJ2-2
clone_size: NA
v_call: TRBV9
d_call: TRBD2

cdr3_nt: TGTGCCAGCAGCGGGACTAGCGGGGAGAGCAATGAGCAGTTCTTC
cdr3_aa: CASSGTSGESNEQFF
j_call: TRBJ2-1
clone_size: NA
v_call: TRBV9
d_call: TRBD2

cdr3_nt: TGTGCCAGCAGTTACCTCCCACGAAATACGCAGTATTTT
cdr3_aa: CASSYLPRNTQYF
j_call: TRBJ2-3
clone_size: NA
v_call: TRBV2
d_call: NA

cdr3_nt: TGCGCCAGCAGACCCGGCGTACTGGGGGCCAACGTCCTGACTTTC
cdr3_aa: CASRPGVLGANVLTF
j_call: TRBJ2-6
clone_size: NA
v_call: TRBV4-1
d_call: NA

cdr3_nt: TGTGCCAGCAGTTGGGCTAGCGGGAGGTATGAGCAGTTCTTC
cdr3_aa: CASSWASGRYEQFF
j_call: TRBJ2-1
clone_size: NA
v_call: TRBV28
d_call: TRBD2

cdr3_nt: TGTGCCAGCAGCTTGTTAGCGGGAACCAAAAACATTCAGTACTTC
cdr3_aa: CASSLLAGTKNIQYF
j_call: TRBJ2-4
clone_size: NA
v_call: TRBV5-4
d_call: TRBD2

cdr3_nt: TGTGCCAGCAGTTTCCACCTAGCGGAAAGCTCCTACGAGCAGTACTTC
cdr3_aa: CASSFHLAESSYEQYF
j_call: TRBJ2-7
clone_size: NA
v_call: TRBV28
d_call: TRBD2

cdr3_nt: TGCGCCAGCAGCTTAGTGGGGGGGATTACCTACGAGCAGTACTTC
cdr3_aa: CASSLVGGITYEQYF
j_call: TRBJ2-7
clone_size: NA
v_call: TRBV4-1
d_call: TRBD2

cdr3_nt: TGTGCCAGCAGTTTAGGGACTCAGGGCAGCAATCAGCCCCAGCATTTT
cdr3_aa: CASSLGTQGSNQPQHF
j_call: TRBJ1-5
clone_size: NA
v_call: TRBV28
d_call: NA

cdr3_nt: TGTGCCAGCAGCTTAGCAGCGGGCACTAATGAAAAACTGTTTTTT
cdr3_aa: CASSLAAGTNEKLFF
j_call: TRBJ1-4
clone_size: NA
v_call: TRBV7-9
d_call: NA

cdr3_nt: TGTGCCAGCAGTTACTCGGGGGATTCGAACACCGGGGAGCTGTTTTTT
cdr3_aa: CASSYSGDSNTGELFF
j_call: TRBJ2-2
clone_size: NA
v_call: TRBV6-6
d_call: NA

cdr3_nt: TGCGCCAGCAGCTTGTTGGGGCAGGACACTGAAGCTTTCTTT
cdr3_aa: CASSLLGQDTEAFF
j_call: TRBJ1-1
clone_size: once
v_call: TRBV5-1
d_call: NA

cdr3_nt: TGTGCCAGCAGGCGCTCTGGGGCCAACGTCCTGACTTTC
cdr3_aa: CASRRSGANVLTF
j_call: TRBJ2-6
clone_size: NA
v_call: TRBV6-5
d_call: NA

cdr3_nt: TGCGCCAGCACCCCAAGAGGGGGACTAGCGGGGGGAAGCACAGATACGCAGTATTTT
cdr3_aa: CASTPRGGLAGGSTDTQYF
j_call: TRBJ2-3
clone_size: NA
v_call: TRBV4-1
d_call: TRBD2

cdr3_nt: TGTGCCAGCAGCCAAGAACTAGCGGGGGGGCCTGGAGATACGCAGTATTTT
cdr3_aa: CASSQELAGGPGDTQYF
j_call: TRBJ2-3
clone_size: NA
v_call: TRBV4-2
d_call: TRBD2

cdr3_nt: TGCGCCAGCAGCTTGTTGGGACGGCCGTTGGGCTACACCTTC
cdr3_aa: CASSLLGRPLGYTF
j_call: TRBJ1-2
clone_size: NA
v_call: TRBV5-1
d_call: NA

cdr3_nt: TGTGCCAGCAGCAGCGGGGGGGCCTATGAGCAGTTCTTC
cdr3_aa: CASSSGGAYEQFF
j_call: TRBJ2-1
clone_size: NA
v_call: TRBV6-6
d_call: TRBD2

cdr3_nt: TGTGCCAGCAGTTTTAGCAGGGACAGGGTCTCCTACGAGCAGTACTTC
cdr3_aa: CASSFSRDRVSYEQYF
j_call: TRBJ2-7
clone_size: NA
v_call: TRBV2
d_call: TRBD1

cdr3_nt: TGTGCCAGTAGTCCGGGACTAGCGGGAGTCAATGAGCAGTTCTTC
cdr3_aa: CASSPGLAGVNEQFF
j_call: TRBJ2-1
clone_size: once
v_call: TRBV19
d_call: TRBD2

cdr3_nt: TGTGCCAGCAGCTTACAGGAGCGGGAGCTGTTTTTT
cdr3_aa: CASSLQERELFF
j_call: TRBJ2-2
clone_size: NA
v_call: TRBV7-9
d_call: NA

cdr3_nt: TGTGCCAGCAGCCGGACTAGCGGGAGGCCCTCTGGCGAGCAGTACTTC
cdr3_aa: CASSRTSGRPSGEQYF
j_call: TRBJ2-7
clone_size: once
v_call: TRBV28
d_call: TRBD2

cdr3_nt: TGTGCCAGCAAAGGGGGTGCGGAAAACACTGAAGCTTTCTTT
cdr3_aa: CASKGGAENTEAFF
j_call: TRBJ1-1
clone_size: NA
v_call: TRBV2
d_call: NA

cdr3_nt: TGTGCCAGCAGCTACACCCGAGGGGCAGGGTCCTACAATGAGCAGTTCTTC
cdr3_aa: CASSYTRGAGSYNEQFF
j_call: TRBJ2-1
clone_size: NA
v_call: TRBV5-8
d_call: NA

cdr3_nt: TGTGCCAGCAGCTTAGTTGTCGGGACCACAGATACGCAGTATTTT
cdr3_aa: CASSLVVGTTDTQYF
j_call: TRBJ2-3
clone_size: NA
v_call: TRBV7-9
d_call: NA

cdr3_nt: TGTGCCAGCTCACCACCGGCGGCGGGGGGGCCCATGTATAGTGAGCAGTTCTTC
cdr3_aa: CASSPPAAGGPMYSEQFF
j_call: TRBJ2-1
clone_size: NA
v_call: TRBV18
d_call: TRBD2

cdr3_nt: TGTGCCAGCACCAACAGCAGATCGAGCACAGATACGCAGTATTTT
cdr3_aa: CASTNSRSSTDTQYF
j_call: TRBJ2-3
clone_size: NA
v_call: TRBV7-9
d_call: NA